The 23 T cell receptor beta chains below come from one sample, sequenced in a study of blood T cell repertoires in COVID-19. Profiled with immunoSEQ multiplex PCR; TCRdb holds only in-frame clones, not every one. The sample comprises more than 35,000 clones, 75% to 90% of which are singletons, and about an eighth rests with the top ten. The sample was peripheral blood. The source is a woman aged 70-85 years with acute or convalescent COVID-19.

V and J are TRBV6-5 and TRBJ2-1; D gene uncertain. V was trimmed by 0 bases and J by 15 bases, leaving 9 bases between them. The CDR3 loop spans 11 amino acids. The germline gives CDR1 MNHEY, CDR2 SVGAGI. As DNA, the CDR3 is TGTGCCAGCAGTTACTCGGGTAGCTCGTTCTTC. It codes for CASSYSGSSFF.

The rearrangement links TRBV7-6 to TRBJ2-6, with a possible D match to TRBD1 (5 bases). Germline V gene sequence: CDR1 SGHVS, CDR2 FNYEAQ. Trimming cost V 0 bases and J 12 bases, with 9 bases left between them. The CDR3 consists of 13 residues. This CDR3 is CASSLAGVGVLTF. As DNA, the CDR3 is TGTGCCAGCAGCTTAGCAGGGGTGGGCGTCCTGACTTTC. The full variable domain, completed using reference TRBV7-6 and TRBJ2-6, is GAGVSQSPRYKVTKRGQDVALRCDPISGHVSLYWYRQALGQGPEFLTYFNYEAQQDKSGLPNDRFSAERPEGSISTLTIQRTEQRDSAMYRCASSLAGVGVLTFGAGSRLTVL.

This chain links TRBV5-6 with TRBJ1-1; D uncertain. V lost 0 bases to trimming and J lost 11 bases, with 14 bases between them. This CDR3 is built from 13 residues. CDR1 and CDR2 from the germline V gene are SGHDT and YYEEEE. This chain's CDR3 is CASSLGVSVSAFF. The CDR3 region has the DNA TGTGCCAGCAGCTTGGGAGTCAGCGTTTCTGCTTTCTTT.

The genes are TRBV10-3 and TRBJ2-7; the D gene is possibly TRBD1 (6 bases). CDR1 and CDR2 from the germline V gene are ENHRY and SYGVKD. The CDR3 is made up of 12 amino acids. The germline V and J ends were trimmed by 5 bases and 9 bases, with 14 bases remaining between them. CDR3 in DNA: TGTGCCATCAGTCCCAACAGGGAAGGGCAGTACTTC. Its translation: CAISPNREGQYF.

The rearrangement uses TRBV28 and TRBJ2-7; D perhaps matches TRBD2 (5 bases). The CDR3 runs 12 residues. Germline assignment: CDR1 MDHEN and CDR2 SYDVKM. V lost 3 bases, J lost 6 bases, and 9 bases lay in between. CDR3 coding DNA: TGTGCCAGCAGTTTTGGGAGTATCGAGCAGTACTTC. This codes for CASSFGSIEQYF. The full variable domain, with the rest looked up from reference TRBV28 and TRBJ2-7, is DVKVTQSSRYLVKRTGEKVFLECVQDMDHENMFWYRQDPGLGLRLIYFSYDVKMKEKGDIPEGYSVSREKKERFSLILESASTNQTSMYLCASSFGSIEQYFGPGTRLTVT.

This clone was recorded many times. The chain carries TRBV2 and TRBJ1-6; 10 bases match TRBD1. The CDR3 consists of 14 residues. V was clipped by 6 bases and J by 9 bases; unmatched bases: 5. Per germline, CDR1 SNHLY and CDR2 FYNNEI. The DNA for the CDR3 is TGTGCCAGCAGACCGGGACAGGGGACTTCACCCCTCCACTTT. This gives the protein CASRPGQGTSPLHF.

This chain joins TRBV5-1 and TRBJ1-4; D unresolved. V lost 4 bases and J 2 bases, leaving 12 bases between the germline ends. Germline CDR1 reads SGHRS; CDR2 reads YFSETQ. The CDR3 totals 15 residues. The CDR3 DNA is TGCGCCAGCAGCGCTTCTCCGGGGACTAATGAAAAACTGTTTTTT. Its translation is CASSASPGTNEKLFF.

This clone was detected once. CDR3 region: CASSAAGTSGLDTQYF. The CDR3 DNA reads TGTGCCAGCAGCGCCGCCGGGACTAGCGGCCTAGATACGCAGTATTTT. The chain uses TRBV2 and TRBJ2-3; the match to TRBD2 covers 11 bases. V lost 6 bases to trimming and J lost 5 bases; unmatched junction nucleotides: 10. This CDR3 contains 16 residues. The germline V gene encodes CDR1 SNHLY and CDR2 FYNNEI.

The chain couples TRBV9 to TRBJ1-5; D possibly corresponds to TRBD1 (5 bases). The CDR3 sequence is 15 residues long. Germline V gene sequence: CDR1 SGDLS, CDR2 YYNGEE. The V end lost 0 bases, the J end lost 6 bases, and 13 bases lay between the germline ends. In DNA, the CDR3 is TGTGCCAGCAGCGTAGGGGCAAGGAGGGGTCAGCCCCAGCATTTT. Translated, it gives CASSVGARRGQPQHF.

The chain is built from TRBV2 and TRBJ2-5; 10 positions match TRBD2. Looked up from germline, CDR1 is SNHLY and CDR2 is FYNNEI. With V trimmed by 4 bases and J by 4 bases, 3 bases remained unmatched. This CDR3 has 14 residues. The CDR3 DNA reads TGTGCCAGCAGTGCTAGCGGGGGCGGAGAGACCCAGTACTTC. Residues: CASSASGGGETQYF. The entire variable domain, with the rest obtained from reference TRBV2 and TRBJ2-5, is as follows: EPEVTQTPSHQVTQMGQEVILRCVPISNHLYFYWYRQILGQKVEFLVSFYNNEISEKSEIFDDQFSVERPDGSNFTLKIRSTKLEDSAMYFCASSASGGGETQYFGPGTRLLVL.

CDR3: CASSLQGALHYGYTF. DNA for the CDR3: TGTGCCAGCAGCTTACAGGGGGCATTGCACTATGGCTACACCTTC. The chain employs TRBV28 and TRBJ1-2; TRBD1 matches 9 bases. V lost 6 bases to trimming and J lost 3 bases; unmatched junction nucleotides: 8. The CDR3 loop spans 15 amino acids. Germline V lookup: CDR1 MDHEN, CDR2 SYDVKM.

The rearrangement joins TRBV7-6 to TRBJ1-2; unclear D gene. Per the germline V gene, CDR1 is SGHVS and CDR2 is FNYEAQ. This CDR3 has 16 residues. Trimming removed 2 bases from V and 8 bases from J, with 21 bases in between. CDR3 sequence (DNA): TGTGCCAGCAGCTTATGGAGGGATTCGTGGCCGGGCGGCTACACCTTC. This translates into CASSLWRDSWPGGYTF.

The V gene is TRBV3-1 (or the pseudogene TRBV3-2), the J gene TRBJ2-1; D call uncertain. Germline CDR1 and CDR2: LGHDT and YNNKEL (reference sequence). With 0 bases removed from V and 13 bases from J, the gap between germline ends came to 19 bases. This CDR3 is 15 amino acids long. This CDR3 reads CASSQDPRPSTHQFF. In DNA, the CDR3 is TGTGCCAGCAGCCAAGACCCACGCCCCTCTACTCACCAGTTCTTC.

This clone was observed a few times. The chain has TRBV7-9 and TRBJ2-2, with D possibly being TRBD1 (6 bases). V was trimmed by 4 bases and J by 6 bases, leaving 9 bases between them. This CDR3 is 13 amino acids long. Germline V gene sequence: CDR1 SEHNR, CDR2 FQNEAQ (reference sequence). The CDR3 is CASSYGQSGELFF. In nucleotides, the CDR3 is TGTGCCAGCAGCTACGGACAGTCCGGGGAGCTGTTTTTT. The full variable domain, its missing parts supplied by reference TRBV7-9 and TRBJ2-2, is DTGVSQNPRHKITKRGQNVTFRCDPISEHNRLYWYRQTLGQGPEFLTYFQNEAQLEKSRLLSDRFSAERPKGSFSTLEIQRTEQGDSAMYLCASSYGQSGELFFGEGSRLTVL.

This chain links TRBV6-1 with TRBJ2-7; TRBD1 matches 8 bases. Looked up from germline, CDR1 is MNHNS and CDR2 is SASEGT. This CDR3 contains 15 residues. The V segment lost 1 base and the J segment 4 bases; nucleotides outside the gene matches: 6. The CDR3 here is CASSEVQGADYEQYF. CDR3 bases: TGTGCCAGCAGTGAAGTTCAGGGGGCGGATTACGAGCAGTACTTC.

V usage is TRBV18 and J usage is TRBJ1-1, with D possibly being TRBD1 (6 bases). This CDR3 comprises 14 residues. Germline lookup yields CDR1 KGHSH and CDR2 LQKENI. Between the trimmed V and J ends, which lost 2 bases and 1 base, there was a span of 8 bases. CDR3 nucleotides: TGTGCCAGCTCACCAGGGGGCGGGAACACTGAAGCTTTCTTT. Residues: CASSPGGGNTEAFF.

This rearrangement joins TRBV7-2 to TRBJ1-4; tentatively, D is TRBD1 (5 bases). With 6 bases removed from V and 4 bases from J, the gap between germline ends came to 12 bases. The CDR3 runs to 14 residues. From germline, CDR1 is SGHTA and CDR2 FQGNSA. The CDR3 coding sequence is TGTGCCAGCAGTTTCACCGACAGTAATGAAAAACTGTTTTTT. Translated, it gives CASSFTDSNEKLFF.

This clone was picked up one time. This chain links TRBV18 with TRBJ2-1; TRBD2 agrees at 13 bases. In germline, CDR1 is KGHSH, CDR2 LQKENI. The V gene end was trimmed by 1 base and the J gene end by 0 bases; junction bases not matched to a gene: 9. This CDR3 comprises 20 residues. The CDR3 nucleotides are TGTGCCAGCTCACCACGAAGGACTAGCGGGAGTTCGAGCTCCTACAATGAGCAGTTCTTC. Residues: CASSPRRTSGSSSSYNEQFF.

The J gene is TRBJ1-2, the V gene TRBV11-2, with unresolved D. Germline V gene lookup returns CDR1 SGHAT and CDR2 FQNNGV. The CDR3 covers 12 residues. Trimming took off 4 bases at V and 6 bases at J, with 9 bases between the two ends. CDR3: CASSSEGDGYTF. The CDR3 DNA sequence: TGTGCCAGCAGCTCCGAGGGCGATGGCTACACCTTC.

The rearrangement uses TRBV5-6 and TRBJ1-5; no clear D. V was pared by 0 bases and J by 3 bases, with 10 bases between. The CDR3 sequence is 15 residues long. CDR1 and CDR2 (germline): SGHDT, YYEEEE. CDR3 coding DNA: TGTGCCAGCAGCTTGGCCGGTCCCCCCAATCAGCCCCAGCATTTT. Residues: CASSLAGPPNQPQHF. Full variable domain (outside the CDR3, taken from reference TRBV5-6 and TRBJ1-5): DAGVTQSPTHLIKTRGQQVTLRCSPKSGHDTVSWYQQALGQGPQFIFQYYEEEERQRGNFPDRFSGHQFPNYSSELNVNALLLGDSALYLCASSLAGPPNQPQHFGDGTRLSIL.

V is TRBV21-1 and J is TRBJ2-4; TRBD2, the table's D call, lacks a check against the DNA. TRBV21-1 is a listed pseudogene. The CDR3 consists of 17 residues. This chain's CDR3 is CARRRWLAGVTKNIQYF. The CDR3 nucleotides read TGTGCCAGAAGGAGATGGCTAGCGGGGGTAACCAAAAACATTCAGTACTTC.

The genes are TRBV5-1 and TRBJ1-1; TRBD1 matches 7 bases. Losses at the gene ends were 3 bases for V and 2 bases for J; bases not matched to a gene: 1. The CDR3 contains 13 residues. Germline-derived CDR1 and CDR2 are SGHRS and YFSETQ. CDR3: CASSWDRNTEAFF. In DNA form, the CDR3 reads TGCGCCAGCAGCTGGGACAGAAACACTGAAGCTTTCTTT.

The chain couples TRBV18 to TRBJ1-1, with 8 bases lining up with TRBD1. J was trimmed by 1 base and V by 6 bases; bases with no gene match: 7. CDR3 length equals 15 residues. Germline lookup yields CDR1 KGHSH and CDR2 LQKENI. CDR3 protein: CASSQTGTGNTEAFF. The CDR3 nucleotides read TGTGCCAGCTCCCAGACCGGGACAGGGAACACTGAAGCTTTCTTT.